This TCR beta chain came from a study of PD-1 blockade in mismatch repair-deficient tumors. Only in-frame clones appear in the TCRdb table, and some are missing; sequencing was by immunoSEQ multiplex PCR. The table has about 15,000 clones, approximately 84% seen once; the top ten hold 15% to 20%. V lost 1 base to trimming and J lost 1 base, with 12 bases between them. Germline V gene sequence: CDR1 MNHNS, CDR2 SASEGT. The CDR3 has 16 residues. The chain couples TRBV6-1 to TRBJ2-3; no firm D call. The clonotype originates from an adult with mismatch repair-deficient cancer. The sequences come from PBMCs, collected before pembrolizumab treatment. Written as DNA, the CDR3 is TGTGCCAGCAGTGAAGAGGTAGCCGTTGGCACAGATACGCAGTATTTT. Amino acid sequence: CASSEEVAVGTDTQYF.